This T cell receptor beta chain derives from a study of OX40 agonist ivuxolimab in advanced cancers. Overall study results and limits: The authors did not determine the antigen specificity of the expanded peripheral T cells.

Trimming removed 0 bases at V and 0 bases at J, with 12 bases between. This CDR3 has 18 residues. Germline values: CDR1 LNHNV, CDR2 YYDKDF (reference sequence). With respect to this clone: The antigen remains unidentified.

The protocol was immunoSEQ multiplex PCR, while the TCRdb copy is restricted to in-frame clones and leaves out a portion. The sample contains about 94,000 clones, around nine tenths of which appear only once. The receptor was derived from an adult with an advanced solid tumor such as melanoma, head and neck, liver or kidney cancer. V usage is TRBV15 and J usage is TRBJ1-6; D call uncertain. This sample comprised CD4+ or CD8+ T cells sorted from blood, obtained in a trial of the OX40 agonist ivuxolimab. CDR3 nucleotide sequence: TGTGCCACCAGCAGAGAGGGGTTACCGAGCTCCTATAATTCACCCCTCCACTTT. This encodes CATSREGLPSSYNSPLHF.